This T cell receptor (beta chain) emerged from a study of cytomegalovirus exposure and HLA in healthy donors. About the research overall: Out of 180 million or so T cells, an earlier analysis found 117 million unique TCR beta sequences in total.

60 Vbeta and 13 Jbeta primers were used in PCR. Assay used: immunoSEQ multiplex PCR; TCRdb lists only in-frame clones, some missing. In the table there are about 120,000 clones, approximately 80% of which are singletons. Donors showed nominal health when sampled, although they likely had unrecorded immune exposures. The germline V gene encodes CDR1 MDHEN and CDR2 SYDVKM. The CDR3 is 14 residues long. The V gene lost 2 bases and the J gene lost 5 bases, with 9 bases spanning the gap. The clonotype comes from a male donor in good health and CMV-seropositive. The sequencing sample was made of PBMCs. The genes are TRBV28 and TRBJ2-2; the D gene is possibly TRBD2 (5 bases). The DNA of the CDR3 is TGTGCCAGCAGTTTACTCGGGATTACCGGGGAGCTGTTTTTT. Encoded protein: CASSLLGITGELFF.